This T cell receptor beta chain was identified during a study of blood T cell repertoires in COVID-19. Study overall: Samples taken during acute and convalescent COVID-19 were collected in the United States, Italy and Spain.

The data were produced by immunoSEQ multiplex PCR, yet TCRdb's version contains in-frame clones alone and is incomplete. The table records about 120,000 clones, around 79% of them present only once. This receptor was identified in a man aged 65 to 85 with acute or convalescent COVID-19. Specimen: peripheral blood.

The CDR3 sequence is CASSQPTDRGYEQYF. The CDR3, as DNA: TGCGCCAGCAGCCAACCAACTGACAGGGGGTACGAGCAGTACTTC. The chain employs TRBV4-1 and TRBJ2-7; 9 bases fit TRBD1. The CDR3 has 15 amino acids. Trimming cost V 2 bases and J 4 bases; bases outside gene matches: 6. Germline V CDR1 and CDR2: MGHRA, YSYEKL.